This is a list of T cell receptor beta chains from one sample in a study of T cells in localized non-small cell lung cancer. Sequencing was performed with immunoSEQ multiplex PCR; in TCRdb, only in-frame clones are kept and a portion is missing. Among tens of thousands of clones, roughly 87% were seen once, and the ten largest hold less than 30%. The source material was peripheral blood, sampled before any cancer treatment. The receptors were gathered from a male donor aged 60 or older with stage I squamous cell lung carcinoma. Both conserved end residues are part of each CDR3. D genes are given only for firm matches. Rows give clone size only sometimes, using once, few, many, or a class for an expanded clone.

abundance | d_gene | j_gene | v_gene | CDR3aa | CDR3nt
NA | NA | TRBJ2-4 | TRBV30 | CAWSAGSKNIQYF | TGTGCCTGGAGCGCGGGATCCAAAAACATTCAGTACTTC
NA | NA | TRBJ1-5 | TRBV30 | CAWSVQQDQPQHF | TGTGCCTGGAGTGTACAACAGGATCAGCCCCAGCATTTT
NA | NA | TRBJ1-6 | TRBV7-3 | CASSLHPQTYNSPLHF | TGTGCCAGCAGCTTACACCCCCAAACCTATAATTCACCCCTCCACTTT
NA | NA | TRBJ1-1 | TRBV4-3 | CASSQEITTEAFF | TGCGCCAGCAGCCAAGAGATCACTACTGAAGCTTTCTTT
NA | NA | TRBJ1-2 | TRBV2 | CASIRAAIGDGYTF | TGTGCCAGCATACGAGCCGCGATTGGGGATGGCTACACCTTC
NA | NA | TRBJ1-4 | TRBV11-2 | CASSLQGNRRATNEKLFF | TGTGCCAGCAGCTTACAGGGGAATAGAAGAGCAACTAATGAAAAACTGTTTTTT
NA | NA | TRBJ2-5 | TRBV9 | CASSVPSETQYF | TGTGCCAGCAGCGTACCTTCAGAGACCCAGTACTTC
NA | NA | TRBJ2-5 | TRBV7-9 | CASSLRAGWNSAQYF | TGTGCCAGCAGCTTAAGGGCGGGGTGGAACTCGGCCCAGTACTTC
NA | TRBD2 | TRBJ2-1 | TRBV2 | CASQILAGVRNEQFF | TGTGCCAGCCAAATACTAGCGGGAGTACGTAATGAGCAGTTCTTC
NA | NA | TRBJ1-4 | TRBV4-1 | CASSQGRSLAEKLFF | TGCGCCAGCAGCCAAGGTAGGTCCTTGGCTGAAAAACTGTTTTTT
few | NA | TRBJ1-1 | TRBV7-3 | CASSLMGGQWTEAFF | TGTGCCAGCAGCTTAATGGGGGGTCAGTGGACTGAAGCTTTCTTT
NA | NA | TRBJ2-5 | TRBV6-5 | CASRKGGGETQYF | TGTGCCAGCAGAAAAGGGGGAGGAGAGACCCAGTACTTC
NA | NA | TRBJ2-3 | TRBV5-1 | CASSLEPLDTQYF | TGCGCCAGCAGCTTGGAACCCCTCGATACGCAGTATTTT
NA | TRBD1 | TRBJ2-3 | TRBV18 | CASSRNRGTTDTQYF | TGTGCCAGCTCACGAAACAGGGGTACCACAGATACGCAGTATTTT
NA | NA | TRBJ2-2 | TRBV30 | CAWRRDRTGELFF | TGTGCCTGGAGGCGAGACAGGACCGGGGAGCTGTTTTTT
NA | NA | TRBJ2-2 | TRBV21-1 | CASPTSGDTGELFF | TGTGCCAGCCCGACTAGCGGGGACACCGGGGAGCTGTTTTTT
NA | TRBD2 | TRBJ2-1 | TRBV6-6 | CASRRSGTSGHNEQFF | TGTGCCAGCAGGCGCTCCGGGACTAGCGGTCACAATGAGCAGTTCTTC
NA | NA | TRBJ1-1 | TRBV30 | CAWSGQGVRDTEAFF | TGTGCCTGGAGTGGGCAGGGCGTGCGGGACACTGAAGCCTTCTTT
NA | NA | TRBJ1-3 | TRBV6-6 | CASSRGTLRNTIYF | TGTGCCAGCAGTCGCGGGACACTGAGAAACACCATATATTTT
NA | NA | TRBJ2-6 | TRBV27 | CASSLYGGSGANVLTF | TGTGCCAGCAGTTTATATGGGGGATCTGGGGCCAACGTCCTGACTTTC
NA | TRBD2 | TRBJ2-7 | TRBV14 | CASSPTSGGTYEQYF | TGTGCCAGCAGCCCTACTAGCGGGGGTACCTACGAGCAGTACTTC
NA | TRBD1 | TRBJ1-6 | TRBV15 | CATSRTGGIISPLHF | TGTGCCACCAGCAGGACAGGGGGCATAATCTCACCCCTCCACTTT
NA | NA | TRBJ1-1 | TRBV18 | CASSVRGGRGTEAFF | TGTGCCAGCTCAGTCCGGGGGGGGCGCGGCACTGAAGCTTTCTTT
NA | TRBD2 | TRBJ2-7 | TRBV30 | CAWTSSARGLAEYEQYF | TGTGCCTGGACCTCCTCCGCCCGAGGACTAGCGGAATACGAGCAGTACTTC